The 7 T cell receptor beta chains listed next were all sequenced from one sample in a study of blood T cell repertoires in COVID-19 (dated by TCRdb to the early 2020s). Libraries came from the immunoSEQ multiplex PCR assay. TCRdb provides this immuneACCESS table in a form limited to in-frame rearrangements. Some clones are lacking; in checked studies, under half of them reflect an unresolved V gene, and why the rest are absent is not known. Counted in this sample were 160,000 or so clones; about four fifths of them appeared once. The ten largest clones add up to 5% to 8.5% of the sample. The material sequenced was peripheral blood. All receptors derive from a man aged 70-80 years with active or convalescent COVID-19.

This chain uses TRBV5-1 with TRBJ2-1; 8 nucleotides line up with TRBD2. The CDR3 spans 16 residues. Germline trimming cut 4 bases from V and 1 base from J; bases unmatched to any gene: 7. The germline V gene encodes CDR1 SGHRS and CDR2 YFSETQ. The CDR3 bases are TGCGCCAGCAGCCGGCGGGAGGTTAATTCCTACAATGAGCAGTTCTTC. Translation: CASSRREVNSYNEQFF.

The genes are TRBV7-9 and TRBJ1-5, with 7 bases identical to TRBD1. The CDR3 length is 14 residues. V lost 4 bases and J lost 6; bases outside the gene matches: 6. Per germline, CDR1 SEHNR and CDR2 FQNEAQ (reference sequence). CDR3 amino acids: CASSSDRDRQPQHF. The CDR3 DNA follows: TGTGCCAGCAGCTCCGACAGGGATCGTCAGCCCCAGCATTTT.

For the CDR3, the DNA is TGTGCCAGCAGCTTGGTTGCAGGAGGCTACACCTTC. Protein product: CASSLVAGGYTF. This chain connects TRBV7-9 to TRBJ1-2; D not certain. The CDR3 is 12 residues long. Germline V gene data show CDR1 as SEHNR and CDR2 as FQNEAQ (reference sequence). V gave up 3 bases and J gave up 8 bases, with 10 bases separating them.

This chain links TRBV3-1 (or the pseudogene TRBV3-2) with TRBJ2-1; perhaps TRBD1 as D (5 bases). The germline V gene encodes CDR1 LGHDT and CDR2 YNNKEL (reference sequence). This CDR3 is built from 15 residues. V was clipped by 0 bases and J by 4 bases, with 10 bases between them. DNA for the CDR3: TGTGCCAGCAGCCAAGAAAGGGGCGTTTACAATGAGCAGTTCTTC. It specifies CASSQERGVYNEQFF.

The chain links TRBV9 to TRBJ2-1; possibly TRBD2 for D (6 bases). CDR1 is SGDLS and CDR2 is YYNGEE in the germline V gene. V was trimmed by 0 bases and J by 5 bases, leaving 9 bases between them. The CDR3 has 14 amino acids. CDR3: CASSVGSGDNEQFF. CDR3 sequence (DNA): TGTGCCAGCAGCGTAGGGTCGGGGGACAATGAGCAGTTCTTC.

V and J are TRBV19 and TRBJ2-7; TRBD1 matches at 7 bases. Germline trimming cut 6 bases from V and 0 bases from J; bases unmatched to any gene: 5. Germline CDR1 is LNHDA and CDR2 is SQIVND (reference sequence). The CDR3 has 14 amino acids. The CDR3 sequence is CASRETGNSYEQYF. The CDR3 DNA sequence: TGTGCCAGTAGGGAGACAGGGAACTCCTACGAGCAGTACTTC.

The V and J genes are TRBV6-5 and TRBJ2-7; 7 positions agree with TRBD1. This CDR3 is built from 14 residues. CDR1 is MNHEY and CDR2 is SVGAGI in the germline V gene. The V and J ends lost 6 bases and 2 bases, in that order; junction bases with no gene match: 7. In nucleotides, the CDR3 is TGTGCCAGCAGCCGAACCGGGACAGCCTACGAGCAGTACTTC. The encoded protein is CASSRTGTAYEQYF.